This T cell receptor beta chain was identified during a study of T-cell memory formation after mild COVID-19. The sample holds many counts of this clonotype. Each CDR3 protein is one row after TCRdb ran MiXCR on the 5' RACE reads. The table lists hundreds of thousands of distinct CDR3 sequences, 23% of them singletons. V trimming: 5 bases; J trimming: 1 base; junction bases outside the gene matches: 9. The CDR3 contains 17 residues. Germline CDR1 and CDR2: SEHNR and FQNEAQ (reference sequence). The V call is TRBV7-9, the J call TRBJ2-3; 10 bases map to TRBD2. Specimen: PBMCs or a T cell subset sorted from them (not recorded which). This TCR derives from an adult woman who had mild COVID-19 (a few samples of this study predate the infection). Cell type and time point are not known. The CDR3: CASSNFLAGVGTDTQYF. The CDR3 DNA reads as TGTGCCAGCAGCAACTTTCTAGCGGGAGTAGGCACAGATACGCAGTATTTT.